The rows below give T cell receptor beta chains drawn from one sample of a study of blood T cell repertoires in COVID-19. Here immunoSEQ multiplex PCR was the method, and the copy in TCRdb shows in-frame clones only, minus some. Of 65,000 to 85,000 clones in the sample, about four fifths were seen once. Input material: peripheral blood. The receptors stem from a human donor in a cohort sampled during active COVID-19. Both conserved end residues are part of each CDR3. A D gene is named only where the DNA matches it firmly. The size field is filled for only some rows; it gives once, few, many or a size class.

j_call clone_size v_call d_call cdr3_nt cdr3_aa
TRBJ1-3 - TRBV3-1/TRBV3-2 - TGTGCCAGCAGCCATCCCGACAGGACCTTCTCTGGAAACACCATATATTTT CASSHPDRTFSGNTIYF
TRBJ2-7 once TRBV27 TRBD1 TGTGCCAGCAGCCCTTGGACAGGCCGAGGCGAGCAGTACTTC CASSPWTGRGEQYF
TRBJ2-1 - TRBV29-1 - TGCAGCCACGGGGCGGGGATCAATGAGCAGTTCTTC CSHGAGINEQFF
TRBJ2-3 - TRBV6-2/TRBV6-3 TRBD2 TGTGCCAGCAGTTTCTCGCTTACTAGCGGCCGCACAGATACGCAGTATTTT CASSFSLTSGRTDTQYF
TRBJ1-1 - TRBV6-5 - TGTGCCAGCAGCCTTTCGGCAGGAACGAACACTGAAGCTTTCTTT CASSLSAGTNTEAFF
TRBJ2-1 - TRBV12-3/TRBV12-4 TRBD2 TGTGCCAGCAGTTGGGGACTAGTAAATGAGCAGTTCTTC CASSWGLVNEQFF
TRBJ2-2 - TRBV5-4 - TGTGCCAGCAGCTTGGAGAGCACCGGGGAGCTGTTTTTT CASSLESTGELFF
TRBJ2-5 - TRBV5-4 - TGTGCCAGCAGCTTAGGGGTCCGCTCCCTGGGGGAGACCCAGTACTTC CASSLGVRSLGETQYF
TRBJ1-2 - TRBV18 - TGTGCCAGCTCACCACCGGACTCGCTCTATGGCTACACCTTC CASSPPDSLYGYTF
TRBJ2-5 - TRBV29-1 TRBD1 TGCAGCGTTGACGGGACAGGGGGCCTTCAAGTGGAGACCCAGTACTTC CSVDGTGGLQVETQYF